This TCR beta chain was found in a study of blood T cell repertoires in COVID-19. The wider study: The analysed material was cDNA or gDNA that came from T cells, B-cell-depleted T cells, or PBMCs.

TCRdb's table, derived via immunoSEQ multiplex PCR, lists solely in-frame clones and lacks some. Among more than 70,000 clones listed, around 90% were seen once. Germline assignment: CDR1 SNHLY and CDR2 FYNNEI. The CDR3 contains 13 residues. Trimming removed 7 bases from V and 3 bases from J, with 10 bases in between. The TCR originated in a woman older than 75 with acute or convalescent COVID-19. This sequence joins TRBV2 and TRBJ1-5, with no clear D. The sample was peripheral blood. This CDR3 reads CASKVDNNQPQHF. CDR3 sequence (DNA): TGTGCCAGCAAAGTCGACAACAATCAGCCCCAGCATTTT.